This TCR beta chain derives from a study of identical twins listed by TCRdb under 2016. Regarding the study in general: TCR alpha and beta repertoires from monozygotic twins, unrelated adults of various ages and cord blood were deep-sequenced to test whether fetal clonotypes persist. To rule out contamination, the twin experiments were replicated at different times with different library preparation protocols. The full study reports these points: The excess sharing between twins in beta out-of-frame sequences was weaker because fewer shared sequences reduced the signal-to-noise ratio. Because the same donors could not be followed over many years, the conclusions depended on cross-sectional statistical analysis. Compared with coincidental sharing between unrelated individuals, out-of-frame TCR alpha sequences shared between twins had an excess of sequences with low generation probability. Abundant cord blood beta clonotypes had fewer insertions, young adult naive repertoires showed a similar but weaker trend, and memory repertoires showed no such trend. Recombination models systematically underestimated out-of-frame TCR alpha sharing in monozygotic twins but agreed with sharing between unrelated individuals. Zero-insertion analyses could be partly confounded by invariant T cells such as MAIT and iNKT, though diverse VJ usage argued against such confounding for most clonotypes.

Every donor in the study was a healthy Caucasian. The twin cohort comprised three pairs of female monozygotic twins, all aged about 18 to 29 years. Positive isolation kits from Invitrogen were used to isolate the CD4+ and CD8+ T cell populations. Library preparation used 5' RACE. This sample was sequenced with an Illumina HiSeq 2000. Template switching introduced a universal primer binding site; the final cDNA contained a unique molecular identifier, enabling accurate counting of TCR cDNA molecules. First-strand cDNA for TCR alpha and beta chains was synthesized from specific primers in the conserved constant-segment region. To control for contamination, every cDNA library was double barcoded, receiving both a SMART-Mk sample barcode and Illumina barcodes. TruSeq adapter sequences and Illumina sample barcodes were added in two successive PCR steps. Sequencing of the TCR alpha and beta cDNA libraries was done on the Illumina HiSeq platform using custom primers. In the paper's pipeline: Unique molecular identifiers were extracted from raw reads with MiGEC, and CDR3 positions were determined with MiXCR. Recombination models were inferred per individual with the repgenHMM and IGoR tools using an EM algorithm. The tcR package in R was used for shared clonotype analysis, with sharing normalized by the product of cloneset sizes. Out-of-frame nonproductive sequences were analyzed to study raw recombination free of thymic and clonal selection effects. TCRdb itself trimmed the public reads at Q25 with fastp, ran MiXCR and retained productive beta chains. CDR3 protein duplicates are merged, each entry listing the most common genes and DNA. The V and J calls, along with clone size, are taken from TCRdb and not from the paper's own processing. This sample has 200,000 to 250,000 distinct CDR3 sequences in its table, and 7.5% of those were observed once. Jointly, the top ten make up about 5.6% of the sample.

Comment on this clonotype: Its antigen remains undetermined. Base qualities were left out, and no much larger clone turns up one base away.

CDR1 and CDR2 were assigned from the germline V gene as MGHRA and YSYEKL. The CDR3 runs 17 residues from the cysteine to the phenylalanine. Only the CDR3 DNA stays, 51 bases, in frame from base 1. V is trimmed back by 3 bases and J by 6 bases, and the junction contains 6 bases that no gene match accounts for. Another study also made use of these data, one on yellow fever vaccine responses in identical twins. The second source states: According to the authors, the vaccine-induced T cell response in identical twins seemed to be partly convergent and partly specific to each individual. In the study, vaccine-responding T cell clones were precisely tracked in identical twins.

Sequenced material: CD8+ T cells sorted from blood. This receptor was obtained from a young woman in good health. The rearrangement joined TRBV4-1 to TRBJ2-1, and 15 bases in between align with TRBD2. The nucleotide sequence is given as TGCGCCAGCAGCCACGCGGGACTAGCGGGGGGAGCCAATGAGCAGTTCTTC. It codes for CASSHAGLAGGANEQFF.